A single sample gave rise to the 6 T cell receptor beta chains below, sequenced in a study of graft-versus-host responses after intestinal transplantation. Method: immunoSEQ multiplex PCR; TCRdb's copy keeps in-frame clones and lacks some. The table records about 98,000 clones, roughly 80% of them present only once. No antigens are known for them. Sequencing was performed on unstimulated CD8+ T cells sorted from spleen or lymph node cells, taken before intestinal transplant. The source is a human donor who received an intestinal transplant.

The chain carries TRBV7-2 and TRBJ2-1, with TRBD1 identical over 10 bases. This CDR3 is 15 amino acids long. Per the germline V gene, CDR1 is SGHTA and CDR2 is FQGNSA. With 1 base clipped from V and 9 bases from J, the junction kept 6 bases outside the gene matches. This CDR3 reads CASSLGGQGYGEQFF. For the CDR3, the DNA is TGTGCCAGCAGCTTAGGGGGACAGGGGTACGGTGAGCAGTTCTTC.

V is TRBV4-1 and J is TRBJ1-1; a weak D match, TRBD1 (6 bases). With 1 base removed from V and 3 bases from J, the gap between germline ends came to 9 bases. This CDR3 is built from 14 residues. Germline V gene sequence: CDR1 MGHRA, CDR2 YSYEKL. The CDR3 reads CASSQVRGDTEAFF. The DNA of the CDR3 is TGCGCCAGCAGCCAAGTAAGGGGGGACACTGAAGCTTTCTTT.

Details on this clone: Other DNA sequences in this specimen translate into the identical CDR3. The chain uses TRBV27 and TRBJ1-2, with a tentative D call TRBD1 (6 bases). The length of the CDR3 is 14 residues. The germline CDR1 and CDR2 sequences are MNHEY and SMNVEV (reference sequence). Trimming stripped 2 bases from V and 2 bases from J, with 9 bases between. This chain's CDR3 is CASSLTGTNYGYTF. The DNA for the CDR3 is TGTGCCAGCAGTTTAACAGGGACAAACTATGGCTACACCTTC.

The V call is TRBV28, the J call TRBJ2-3; no clear D. The V end lost 2 bases, the J end lost 7 bases, and 16 bases lay between the germline ends. CDR3 length: 15 residues. Germline-derived CDR1 and CDR2 are MDHEN and SYDVKM. The CDR3 loop reads CASSLSPSPENTQYF. The DNA for the CDR3 is TGTGCCAGCAGTTTAAGTCCTAGTCCGGAAAATACGCAGTATTTT.

This chain links TRBV5-1 with TRBJ1-2; weak D call: TRBD1 (5 bases). The germline V gene encodes CDR1 SGHRS and CDR2 YFSETQ. The CDR3 sequence is 15 residues long. V was cut by 4 bases and J by 4 bases, with 17 bases left in between. DNA for the CDR3: TGCGCCAGCAGCCAAAGCTTTGGGGGTCTCTATGGCTACACCTTC. This codes for CASSQSFGGLYGYTF.

The V gene is TRBV5-1, the J gene TRBJ1-1; 7 bases line up with TRBD1. This CDR3 is 14 amino acids long. V was clipped by 1 base and J by 3 bases; unmatched bases: 3. CDR1 is SGHRS, CDR2 YFSETQ, per germline. The chain's CDR3 is CASSLTGDDTEAFF. CDR3 DNA: TGCGCCAGCAGCTTGACAGGGGATGACACTGAAGCTTTCTTT.